The source of this T cell receptor (beta chain) is a study of control samples from healthy donors and cancer patients. Measured with immunoSEQ multiplex PCR; TCRdb has only the in-frame clones, and not every one. The profile shows about 79,000 clones, over 85% of them singletons. The clonotype was recovered from a middle-aged woman with lung cancer. The sequenced sample was PBMCs.

This chain's CDR3 is CASTSDGEQYF. CDR3 in DNA: TGTGCCAGCACCTCCGATGGGGAGCAGTACTTC. The chain uses TRBV12-3 or TRBV12-4 and TRBJ2-7; D call uncertain. Deletions cut 7 bases from V and 7 bases from J, with 11 bases between. There are 11 residues in the CDR3.